This TCR beta chain was recovered during a study of early stage breast cancer tumors. Looking at the study overall: ER+/PR+/HER2- status applied to about 75% of the 16 invasive breast tumors. General study findings and limits: Compared with adjacent normal breast, tumors showed around 2.5-fold denser, more clonal T cells.

In the case of this clone: Its specificity is unknown.

Data came from immunoSEQ multiplex PCR; TCRdb stores just in-frame clones and leaves some out. The table includes 50,000 to 75,000 clones, around 80% detected once. CDR1 LGHNA and CDR2 YNFKEQ come from the germline V gene. The length of the CDR3 is 15 residues. Losses at the gene ends were 3 bases for V and 5 bases for J; bases not matched to a gene: 7. Sequenced: blood. The TCR originated in a person aged 30-39 years with breast cancer. The rearrangement joins TRBV4-2 to TRBJ1-1, with TRBD1 matching over 9 bases. The CDR3 DNA reads TGTGCCAGCAGCCAGCTCGACAGGGGGAGGACTGAAGCTTTCTTT. This gives the protein CASSQLDRGRTEAFF.